This T cell receptor beta chain was profiled in a study of blood T cell repertoires in COVID-19. Study overall: The study drew acute and convalescent COVID-19 samples from the United States, Italy and Spain.

The authors' processing: Quantification of nucleated cells was approximated via reference gene primer amplification. Profiled with immunoSEQ multiplex PCR; TCRdb holds only in-frame clones, not every one. That table is the source of V, J and clone size, and D and trimming were worked out from the DNA. The repertoire has around 37,000 clones, roughly 87% of them found once; the top ten carry roughly 2.1%. The V and J ends lost 3 bases and 4 bases, in that order; junction bases with no gene match: 3. Germline values: CDR1 LNHDA, CDR2 SQIVND (reference sequence). The CDR3 length is 14 residues. The sequence was collected from a man aged 45-65 years with active or convalescent COVID-19. The specimen was peripheral blood. The chain couples TRBV19 to TRBJ2-5, with 9 bases identical to TRBD1. DNA for the CDR3: TGTGCCAGTAGTATGAGGGACAGGGCAGAGACCCAGTACTTC. Its protein product is CASSMRDRAETQYF. Complete variable domain (other parts from reference TRBV19 and TRBJ2-5): DGGITQSPKYLFRKEGQNVTLSCEQNLNHDAMYWYRQDPGQGLRLIYYSQIVNDFQKGDIAEGYSVSREKKESFPLTVTSAQKNPTAFYLCASSMRDRAETQYFGPGTRLLVL.